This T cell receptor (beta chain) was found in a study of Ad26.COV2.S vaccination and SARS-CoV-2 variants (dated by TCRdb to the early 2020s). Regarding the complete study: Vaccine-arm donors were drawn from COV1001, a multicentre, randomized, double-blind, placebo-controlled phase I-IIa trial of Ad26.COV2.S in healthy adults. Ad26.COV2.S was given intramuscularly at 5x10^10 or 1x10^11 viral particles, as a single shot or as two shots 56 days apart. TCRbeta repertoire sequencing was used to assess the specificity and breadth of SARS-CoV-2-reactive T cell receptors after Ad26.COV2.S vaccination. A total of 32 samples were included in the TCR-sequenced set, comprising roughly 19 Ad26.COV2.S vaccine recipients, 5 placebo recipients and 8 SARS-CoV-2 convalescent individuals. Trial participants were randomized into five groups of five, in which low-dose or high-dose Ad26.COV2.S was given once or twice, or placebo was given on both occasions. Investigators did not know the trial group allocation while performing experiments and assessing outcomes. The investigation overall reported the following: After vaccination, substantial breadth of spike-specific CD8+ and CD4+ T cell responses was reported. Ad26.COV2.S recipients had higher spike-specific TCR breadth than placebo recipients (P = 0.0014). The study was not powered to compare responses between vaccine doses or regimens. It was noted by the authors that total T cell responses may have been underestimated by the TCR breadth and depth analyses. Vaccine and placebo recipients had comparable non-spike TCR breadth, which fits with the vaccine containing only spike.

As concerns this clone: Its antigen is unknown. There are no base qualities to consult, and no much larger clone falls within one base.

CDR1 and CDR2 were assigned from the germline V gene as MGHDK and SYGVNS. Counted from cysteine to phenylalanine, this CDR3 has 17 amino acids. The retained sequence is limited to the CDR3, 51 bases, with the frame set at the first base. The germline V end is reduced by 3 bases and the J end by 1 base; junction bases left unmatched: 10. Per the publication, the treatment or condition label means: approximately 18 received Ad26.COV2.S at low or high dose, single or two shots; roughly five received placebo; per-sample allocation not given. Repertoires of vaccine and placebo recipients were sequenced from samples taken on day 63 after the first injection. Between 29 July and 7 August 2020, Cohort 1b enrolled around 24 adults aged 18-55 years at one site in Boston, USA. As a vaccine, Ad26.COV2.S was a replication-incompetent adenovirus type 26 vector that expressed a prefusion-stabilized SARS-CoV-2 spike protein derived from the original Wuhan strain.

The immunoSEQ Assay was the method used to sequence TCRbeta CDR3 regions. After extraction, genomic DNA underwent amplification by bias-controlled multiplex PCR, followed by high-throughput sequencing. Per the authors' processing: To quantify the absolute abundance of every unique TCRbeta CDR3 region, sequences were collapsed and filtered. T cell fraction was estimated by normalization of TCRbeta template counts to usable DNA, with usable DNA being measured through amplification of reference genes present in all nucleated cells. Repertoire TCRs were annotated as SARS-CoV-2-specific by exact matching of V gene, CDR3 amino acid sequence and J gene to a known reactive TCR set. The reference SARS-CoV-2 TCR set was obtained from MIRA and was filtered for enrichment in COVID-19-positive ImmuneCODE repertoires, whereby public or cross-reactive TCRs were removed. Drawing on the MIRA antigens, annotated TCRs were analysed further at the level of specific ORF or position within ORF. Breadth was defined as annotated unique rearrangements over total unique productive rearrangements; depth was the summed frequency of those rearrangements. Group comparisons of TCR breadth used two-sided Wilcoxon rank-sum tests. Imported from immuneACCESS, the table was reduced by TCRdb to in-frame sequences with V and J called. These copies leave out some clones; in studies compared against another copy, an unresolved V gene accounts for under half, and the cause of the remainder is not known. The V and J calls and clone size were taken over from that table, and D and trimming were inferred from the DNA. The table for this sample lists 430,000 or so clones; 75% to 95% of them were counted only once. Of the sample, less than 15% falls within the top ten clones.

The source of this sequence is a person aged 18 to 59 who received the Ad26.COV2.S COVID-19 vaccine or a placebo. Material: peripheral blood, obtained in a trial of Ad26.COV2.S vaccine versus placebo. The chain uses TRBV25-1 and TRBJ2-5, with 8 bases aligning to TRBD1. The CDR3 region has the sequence CASSDRPGQESQETQYF. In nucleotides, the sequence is TGTGCCAGCAGTGACAGGCCGGGACAGGAGAGCCAAGAGACCCAGTACTTC. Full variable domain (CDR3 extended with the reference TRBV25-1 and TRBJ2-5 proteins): EADIYQTPRYLVIGTGKKITLECSQTMGHDKMYWYQQDPGMELHLIHYSYGVNSTEKGDLSSESTVSRIRTEHFPLTLESARPSHTSQYLCASSDRPGQESQETQYFGPGTRLLVL.